The entry that follows covers one T cell receptor beta chain sequence. This clone was found a few times. Its recognized antigen is unknown. No much larger clonotype is one base removed from it; base qualities were not supplied. The data derive from a study of monozygotic twins with cystic fibrosis listed by TCRdb under 2021. Regarding the study in general: Barcoded libraries were prepared with about 15 PCR cycles from around 3 micrograms of fragmented DNA. To gauge how much genetics shapes V and J gene usage, the researchers compared TCR beta repertoires both within and across 16 monozygotic twin pairs who have cystic fibrosis. Ten female and six male twin pairs, aged 2.0 to 36.4 years (median about 10 years) and mostly children and adolescents, were included in the cohort. Twins were ranked among 1,060 cohort participants for weight-for-height and FEVPerc (FEV1 disease centile) on the day of blood sampling. Data for three of the twin pairs had already been reported earlier in a different context. Overall study results and their limits: Simpson clonality was generally low (median around 0.0094), suggesting a naive-dominated repertoire, with higher clonality in the most severely affected patients. In 13 of 16 pairs, V gene usage most closely resembled the co-twin's, and the same held for J usage in 8 of 16 pairs, a pattern suggesting genetic constraints. The cohort was small, and no association was found between shared CDR3 numbers and age, concordance or disease severity. Sharing of nucleotide-identical clonotypes was significantly greater within monozygotic CF twin pairs than between unrelated CF individuals (P = 0.000026, Mann-Whitney).

Trimming takes 3 bases from V and 1 base from J, and the germline ends sit 9 bases apart. The germline V gene provides CDR1 MNHNS and CDR2 SASEGT. Counted from cysteine to phenylalanine, this CDR3 has 14 amino acids. Only the CDR3 DNA stays, 42 bases, in frame from base 1. Following the manufacturer's instructions, TCR beta CDR3 regions were amplified by multiplex PCR with the immunoSEQ immune profiling system. An Illumina NextSeq system was used to carry out the sequencing. The authors' pipeline ran thus. The immunoSEQ Analyzer platform handled processing of the sequence data, and clonality was calculated by taking the square root of Simpson's index of productive rearrangements. Similarity in V and J usage was quantified by Jensen-Shannon distance, and CDR3 generation probabilities were calculated with OLGA. The researchers looked up shared CDR3 sequences in the immuneACCESS database (August 2020) and in VDJdb (December 2020). TCRdb carries this immuneACCESS record with in-frame sequences only. Its versions omit some clonotypes, under half of them owing to an unresolved V gene in the studies checked, with the rest unexplained. V and J calls and clone size come straight from that table; D and trimming were deduced from the DNA. The sample table contains 36,000 or so clones; only one count was recorded for just over 90% of them. Roughly 0.2% of the sample belongs to the ten largest clones.

The twin pairs came from the European Cystic Fibrosis Twin and Sibling Study Cohort, a cohort that recruited patients from 150 to 200 CF clinics across 14 European countries. Zygosity and CFTR genotype were verified in-house, and zygosity was tested by multiplex PCR of nine short tandem repeat loci. Peripheral blood was taken from each twin, and clinical parameters were recorded on the day of blood sampling. Genomic DNA was isolated from peripheral blood cells with phenol/chloroform and kept in TE buffer at 4 degrees C. The specimen sequenced was blood. The TCR was taken from a boy aged 2 to 10 with cystic fibrosis. The chain is encoded by TRBV6-1 joined to TRBJ1-1, with the D gene too uncertain to name. The DNA sequence is given as TGTGCCAGCAGTGAGGCGGGAAAGAACACTGAAGCTTTCTTT. Translated, this gives CASSEAGKNTEAFF.